The rows below give T cell receptor beta chains drawn from one sample of a study of cytomegalovirus exposure and HLA in healthy donors. Produced via immunoSEQ multiplex PCR; TCRdb's table is partial and in-frame only. The sample lists about 130,000 clones; about three quarters were seen once. Sequencing was performed on PBMCs. All receptors derive from a human donor in good health. The CDR3 runs from the conserved cysteine through the conserved F or W. A D gene is named only where the DNA matches it firmly. Clone size is given for some rows only: seen once, a few or many times, or a class if the clone is expanded.

TRBJ1-4	TRBV5-1	TRBD1	once	CASSLGTGGAVGEKLFF	TGCGCCAGCAGCTTGGGGACAGGGGGCGCGGTTGGTGAAAAACTGTTTTTT
TRBJ1-4	TRBV9	TRBD1	.	CASSPIQGATSREKLFF	TGTGCCAGCAGCCCGATACAGGGGGCGACCTCTAGAGAAAAACTGTTTTTT
TRBJ1-6	TRBV7-9	TRBD1	.	CASSPPGQGASPLHF	TGTGCCAGCAGCCCCCCGGGACAGGGGGCCTCACCCCTCCACTTT
TRBJ2-1	TRBV12-5	TRBD2	.	CASGYGGGQQFF	TGTGCTAGTGGTTACGGGGGGGGTCAGCAGTTCTTC
TRBJ2-5	TRBV7-3	TRBD2	few	CASSPGGTPGGVETQYF	TGTGCCAGCAGCCCGGGAGGGACACCGGGAGGGGTAGAGACCCAGTACTTC
TRBJ2-3	TRBV6-1	TRBD2	.	CASGVAGSADTQYF	TGTGCCAGCGGAGTAGCGGGGTCAGCAGATACGCAGTATTTT
TRBJ2-7	TRBV15	.	.	CATSRGDWQYF	TGTGCCACCAGCAGAGGGGACTGGCAGTACTTC
TRBJ1-1	TRBV30	.	.	CAWRPGHLGAEAFF	TGTGCCTGGAGACCGGGACATCTCGGTGCTGAAGCTTTCTTT
TRBJ1-2	TRBV6-1	TRBD1	.	CAGSERGQGAVGYTF	TGTGCCGGCAGTGAAAGGGGACAGGGGGCTGTTGGCTACACCTTC
TRBJ1-6	TRBV5-1	TRBD1	.	CASSVGMGQVNSPLHF	TGCGCCAGCAGCGTAGGGATGGGACAGGTGAATTCACCCCTCCACTTT
TRBJ1-1	TRBV7-8	.	.	CASSLAGELDTEAFF	TGTGCCAGCAGCTTAGCTGGAGAGTTGGACACTGAAGCTTTCTTT
TRBJ2-7	TRBV6-6	.	.	CASSQQAGTQQYF	TGTGCCAGCAGCCAACAGGCGGGAACCCAGCAGTACTTC
TRBJ2-3	TRBV27	TRBD2	.	CASSQSQRGGSDTQYF	TGTGCCAGCAGTCAGTCCCAGCGGGGGGGCTCAGATACGCAGTATTTT
TRBJ2-7	TRBV6-6	.	.	CASSPQPDYYEQYF	TGTGCCAGCAGTCCCCAACCCGACTATTACGAGCAGTACTTC
TRBJ2-1	TRBV10-2	TRBD2	.	CASRAGASYNEQFF	TGCGCCAGCAGAGCGGGGGCCTCCTACAATGAGCAGTTCTTC
TRBJ2-1	TRBV11-3	.	.	CASSLEGRSYNEQFF	TGTGCCAGCAGCTTGGAGGGCCGCTCCTACAATGAGCAGTTCTTC
TRBJ1-2	TRBV19	.	.	CASTRSGEYGYTF	TGTGCCAGTACCCGGTCGGGTGAATATGGCTACACCTTC
TRBJ1-5	TRBV7-2	.	.	CASSLEGTGGNQPQHF	TGTGCCAGCAGCTTAGAAGGAACCGGGGGCAATCAGCCCCAGCATTTT
TRBJ2-7	TRBV25-1	.	.	CASSQGTAGEQYF	TGTGCCAGCAGCCAAGGTACAGCAGGCGAGCAGTACTTC
TRBJ1-2	TRBV5-4	TRBD1	.	CASRPGGAGYGYTF	TGTGCCAGCAGACCAGGGGGCGCTGGCTATGGCTACACCTTC
TRBJ2-2	TRBV28	TRBD2	.	CASLAGAVTGELFF	TGTGCCAGCCTAGCGGGAGCGGTAACCGGGGAGCTGTTTTTT
TRBJ2-5	TRBV7-2	.	few	CASSHYRDGQETQYF	TGTGCCAGCAGCCATTACAGGGACGGCCAAGAGACCCAGTACTTC
TRBJ2-7	TRBV6-6	TRBD1	.	CASSFWGGTGIYEQYF	TGTGCCAGCAGTTTCTGGGGGGGGACAGGGATCTACGAGCAGTACTTC
TRBJ2-5	TRBV4-3	TRBD2	.	CASSQEHSGGTQETQYF	TGCGCCAGCAGCCAAGAACATAGCGGGGGGACCCAAGAGACCCAGTACTTC
TRBJ1-1	TRBV5-4	TRBD1	few	CASSLNQGDPEAFF	TGTGCCAGCAGCTTAAACCAGGGGGACCCTGAAGCTTTCTTT
TRBJ2-2	TRBV21-1	.	once	CASSNPGLAGGNTGELFF	TGTGCCAGCAGCAATCCGGGACTAGCGGGAGGGAACACCGGGGAGCTGTTTTTT
TRBJ1-5	TRBV6-5	.	.	CASSPDRNSNQPQHF	TGTGCCAGCAGCCCCGACAGGAATAGCAATCAGCCCCAGCATTTT
TRBJ2-2	TRBV5-1	TRBD2	.	CASSLAGGRPSTGELFF	TGCGCCAGCAGCTTGGCCGGCGGGAGGCCGAGCACCGGGGAGCTGTTTTTT
TRBJ1-2	TRBV28	TRBD1	.	CASSSTGGHYGYTF	TGTGCCAGCAGTTCCACAGGGGGTCACTATGGCTACACCTTC
TRBJ2-7	TRBV5-4	TRBD1	.	CASSLVQGAYEQYF	TGTGCCAGCAGCTTGGTACAGGGGGCGTACGAGCAGTACTTC
TRBJ2-7	TRBV27	TRBD2	.	CASSVAGGSYEQYF	TGTGCCAGCAGTGTAGCGGGAGGGTCCTACGAGCAGTACTTC
TRBJ1-1	TRBV5-6	.	.	CASSLERAMGTEAFF	TGTGCCAGCAGCTTGGAGAGGGCGATGGGCACTGAAGCTTTCTTT
TRBJ2-7	TRBV7-3	TRBD1	.	CSSSLWDRGQDEQYF	TGTTCCAGCAGCTTATGGGACAGGGGGCAAGACGAGCAGTACTTC
TRBJ1-1	TRBV5-1	.	.	CASSRGRGSNTEAFF	TGCGCCAGCAGCCGTGGGAGGGGTTCGAACACTGAAGCTTTCTTT
TRBJ2-3	TRBV7-2	.	.	CASRELTDTQYF	TGTGCCAGCAGGGAGCTTACAGATACGCAGTATTTT
TRBJ2-7	TRBV2	.	.	CASGRSEPPYEQYF	TGTGCCAGCGGGAGGTCGGAACCCCCCTACGAGCAGTACTTC
TRBJ2-3	TRBV28	TRBD1	.	CASSLRDRDTDTQYF	TGTGCCAGCAGTTTGCGGGACAGGGACACAGATACGCAGTATTTT
TRBJ2-1	TRBV30	TRBD2	.	CAWSLFGIPAGTRKGNYNEQFF	TGTGCCTGGAGTCTATTTGGAATCCCAGCGGGGACTAGGAAGGGGAATTACAATGAGCAGTTCTTC
TRBJ1-2	TRBV19	.	.	CASTGGHSYGYTF	TGTGCCAGTACGGGGGGACACAGCTATGGCTACACCTTC
TRBJ2-7	TRBV9	TRBD2	.	CASSVGSGGGYEQYF	TGTGCCAGCAGCGTTGGTAGCGGGGGGGGATACGAGCAGTACTTC
TRBJ2-7	TRBV5-1	.	few	CASSLGQGFTYEQYF	TGCGCCAGCAGCTTGGGGCAGGGTTTCACCTACGAGCAGTACTTC
TRBJ2-7	TRBV5-1	.	few	CASSLANYEQYF	TGCGCCAGCAGCTTGGCCAATTACGAGCAGTACTTC
TRBJ2-5	TRBV6-5	TRBD2	once	CASSRGEGWETQYF	TGTGCCAGCAGTAGAGGGGAGGGCTGGGAGACCCAGTACTTC
TRBJ2-3	TRBV14	TRBD1	.	CASSPLAGGGTDTQYF	TGTGCCAGCAGCCCTCTTGCAGGGGGCGGCACAGATACGCAGTATTTT
TRBJ1-5	TRBV20-1	TRBD1	.	CSARGTATEHF	TGCAGTGCTAGGGGGACAGCGACCGAGCATTTT
TRBJ2-1	TRBV5-5	.	.	CASSTDPGAYNEQFF	TGTGCCAGCAGTACGGACCCAGGGGCCTACAATGAGCAGTTCTTC
TRBJ2-1	TRBV7-2	TRBD2	.	CASSLTGSGGDTEQFF	TGTGCCAGCAGCTTAACGGGATCGGGGGGGGACACTGAGCAGTTCTTC
TRBJ2-6	TRBV30	TRBD2	few	CAWSVGALAGGPGGANVLTF	TGTGCCTGGAGTGTAGGGGCTCTAGCGGGGGGCCCGGGAGGGGCCAACGTCCTGACTTTC
TRBJ2-7	TRBV7-2	TRBD1	.	CASSLDRGMGYEQYF	TGTGCCAGCAGCTTAGACAGGGGGATGGGGTACGAGCAGTACTTC
TRBJ1-1	TRBV29-1	TRBD1	.	CSAGGPALGYTEAFF	TGCAGCGCAGGGGGGCCGGCTTTGGGGTACACTGAAGCTTTCTTT
TRBJ1-2	TRBV18	.	few	CASSSTGIHYGYTF	TGTGCCAGCTCATCAACAGGGATTCACTATGGCTACACCTTC
TRBJ1-2	TRBV2	TRBD1	.	CASSPGQGDYGYTF	TGTGCCAGCAGCCCTGGACAGGGAGATTATGGCTACACCTTC
TRBJ2-1	TRBV5-4	TRBD2	few	CASGRALPDNEQFF	TGTGCCAGCGGGAGGGCCCTGCCCGACAATGAGCAGTTCTTC
TRBJ1-3	TRBV7-2	.	.	CASSLIGGPDTIYF	TGTGCCAGCAGTCTGATCGGGGGGCCAGACACCATATATTTT
TRBJ2-7	TRBV13	.	.	CASSLGEGAREQYF	TGTGCCAGCAGCTTAGGGGAGGGGGCACGGGAGCAGTACTTC